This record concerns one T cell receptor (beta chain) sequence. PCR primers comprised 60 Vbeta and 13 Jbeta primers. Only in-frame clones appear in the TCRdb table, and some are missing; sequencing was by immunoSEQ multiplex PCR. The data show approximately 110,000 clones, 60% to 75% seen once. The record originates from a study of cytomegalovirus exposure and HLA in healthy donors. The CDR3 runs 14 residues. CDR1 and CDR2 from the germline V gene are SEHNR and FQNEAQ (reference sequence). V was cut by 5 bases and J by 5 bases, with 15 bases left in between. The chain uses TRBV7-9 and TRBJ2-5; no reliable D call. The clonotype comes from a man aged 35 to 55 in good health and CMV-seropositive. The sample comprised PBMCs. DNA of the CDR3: TGTGCCAGCAGCCGCGCCCCGGGTGGGGAGACCCAGTACTTC. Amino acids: CASSRAPGGETQYF.